A selection of T cell receptor beta chains follows, all from one sample in a study of shared clonotypes between healthy human individuals. Measured with immunoSEQ multiplex PCR; TCRdb has only the in-frame clones, and not every one. In the table there are around 2.5 million clones, approximately 93% of which are singletons. The sequenced sample was naive CD4+ T cells from PBMCs. The receptors were sampled from a young man in good health. Some clones in this sample may be carry-over from other donors' samples. The CDR3 runs from the conserved cysteine through the conserved F or W. The D gene is left open where the match is weak.

v_gene,d_gene,CDR3aa
TRBV4-2,TRBD2,CASSQGLAGGQETQYF
TRBV7-3,TRBD2,CASSLTYTSDSSYNEQFF
TRBV15,.,CATSRVRGYSTDTQYF
TRBV4-1,.,CASSQVRGFGTGELFF
TRBV2,TRBD1,CASKAQQGRETQYF
TRBV7-2,TRBD2,CASSLGLASDTQYF
TRBV28,.,CASSLGGGGSYEQYF
TRBV6-5,.,CASSRTVTSTDTQYF
TRBV14,.,CASMGSGHGEQFF
TRBV29-1,TRBD1,CSVVGSSGTEYNEQFF